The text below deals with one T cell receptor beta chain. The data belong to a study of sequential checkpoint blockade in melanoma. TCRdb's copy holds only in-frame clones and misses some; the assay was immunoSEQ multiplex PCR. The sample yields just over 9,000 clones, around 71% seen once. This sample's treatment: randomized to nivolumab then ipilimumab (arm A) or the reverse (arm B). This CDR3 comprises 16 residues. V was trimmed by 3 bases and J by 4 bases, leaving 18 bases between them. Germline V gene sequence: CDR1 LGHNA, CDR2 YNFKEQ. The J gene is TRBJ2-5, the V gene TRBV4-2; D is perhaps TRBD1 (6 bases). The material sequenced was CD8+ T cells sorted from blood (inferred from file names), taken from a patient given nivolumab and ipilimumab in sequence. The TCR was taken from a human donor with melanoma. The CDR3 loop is CASSQELPTGGETQYF. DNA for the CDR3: TGTGCCAGCAGCCAGGAGCTCCCGACAGGCGGAGAGACCCAGTACTTC.